The following is a TCR beta chain sequence with its context. The specificity of this receptor is unknown. The record has no base qualities; no much larger clone is one base away. The CDR3 holds 15 amino acids from the cysteine to the phenylalanine. CDR3 DNA only is kept here, 45 bases in frame from base 1. CDR1 SGHRS and CDR2 YFSETQ were looked up in the germline V gene. V and J lose 1 base and 1 base, and a span of 9 bases separates them. This record comes from a study of cytomegalovirus exposure and HLA in healthy donors (dated by TCRdb to about 2017). In the study overall: In an earlier analysis of approximately 640 of the donors, approximately 260 Gb of sequence data and 90 million to 120 million unique TCR beta sequences from 180 million or so T cells were reported. An early release covering roughly 640 HLA-typed donors comprised about 300 gigabases of sequencing data and roughly 85 million unique TCR sequences. Of the roughly 400 genotyped donors, approximately 83% fell in the genetic ancestry cluster associated with self-reported Caucasian donors. The study was designed to test whether signatures of past pathogen exposure could be identified by cataloging public T cell receptors. The study used immunosequencing to profile the T cell repertoires of about 670 subjects and linked those repertoires to cytomegalovirus serostatus. In addition to the first cohort of around 670 subjects, a separate validation cohort of approximately 110 different subjects was used. To predict cytomegalovirus infection status, the study combined high-throughput TCR immunosequencing, statistical association of individual TCRs with disease status, and machine learning. A later analysis re-analyzed previously published TCR beta repertoires from 660 or so donors and added high-resolution HLA genotyping to study TCR occurrence patterns. The later analysis used no new phenotypic data to find candidate immune exposures, relying instead on TCR beta sequences and their occurrence across donors. An earlier analysis of 500 to 650 of the donors applied high-throughput TCR beta sequencing to assess whether each TCR beta V gene segment acted as functional or pseudogenic. Alongside the repertoire data, information on donor age, sex, ethnicity and CMV serostatus was compiled. A later genetic analysis used genome-wide SNP genotypes for about 65% of the 666 donors, treating that subset as a discovery cohort. All discovery cohort repertoires had been generated using a single sequencing platform. Class I and class II HLA loci were covered by the typing at four-digit resolution. The number of typed donors differed by locus: about 620-640 for A, B, C, DRB1 and DQB1; 500 to 550 for DQA1; 606 for DPA1; and around 490 for DPB1. Because of strong linkage in the cohort, four to six DR-DQ haplotypes were treated as single units for association and clustering. Across around 400 genotyped donors of the cohort, an average of about 240,000 unique TCR beta nucleotide sequences per donor were sequenced, and roughly 17% of those sequences were non-productive. Overall study results and their limits: In the study, roughly 160 TCR beta chains were listed as associated with cytomegalovirus. The classifier was reported to diagnose cytomegalovirus status with high specificity and sensitivity in both the original and validation cohorts. Several of the top co-occurrence clusters appeared to be linked to parvovirus B19, influenza, CMV and Epstein-Barr virus, according to a later analysis. Broadly in line with IMGT annotations, most TCR beta V segments showed up in productive rearrangements about 87% or about 30% of the time in an earlier analysis of 450 to 600 of the donors. Sequencing depth was assumed to be roughly uniform across donors in the presence/absence analyses, though that assumption may not hold. In a later genetic analysis, fewer N-insertions in productive TCRs were reported among donors in an Asian-associated ancestry cluster than the roughly 670-donor mean. Because the 87-base-pair reads could not distinguish some IMGT-functional V segments, including TRBV6-2 and TRBV6-3, those segments were excluded. The sequencing pipeline was judged likely to have produced a cluster of highly shared sequence variants as a technical artifact. In a later analysis, HLA-associated TCR beta chains showed more clonal expansion and lower generation probabilities than non-associated chains that were equally common. When HLA alleles, especially DR and DQ, strongly co-occurred, attributing TCR associations to individual alleles was difficult. Specific HLA alleles were associated with 15,000 to 20,000 TCR beta sequences at a false discovery rate of 0.05 in a later analysis. A few of the identified cytomegalovirus-associated TCR beta chains were confirmed in vitro to be specific for cytomegalovirus antigens. In a later genetic analysis, a missense DCLRE1C variant was associated with V-gene and J-gene trimming of TCR beta chains, and the association was replicated in an independent cohort. The authors suggested that the approach could potentially be extended to other disease states and immunological phenotypes. A further reported finding was that TCR beta sequences accurately predicted the HLA-A and HLA-B alleles for most subjects in the first cohort. Because HLA typing was unavailable for some donors at each locus, only the typed subset was used in association tests. CMV serostatus was the only immune exposure information available for the cohort. Because counts were too low, more than 15 rarely observed V segments, including chromosome 9 orphons, were left out of the earlier analysis of 587 of the donors. Linkage disequilibrium might explain the correlated functional status among segregating V segments, but an unknown experimental factor could not be ruled out. In a later analysis, most CMV-associated TCR beta chains were found to appear HLA-restricted, with HLA associations seemingly driven largely by CMV exposure. A later analysis found that TCR association rates varied across HLA loci, with DRB1 alleles showing the most associated TCRs and HLA-C alleles the fewest. This cohort had only TCR beta chains sequenced, and the lack of alpha or paired-chain data limited which features could be detected. Across donors, most TCR sequences were observed very rarely, whereas some public TCRs were present in many individuals.

The cohort consisted of 666 healthy bone marrow donors. At the time of sampling, all cohort members were nominally healthy, though unrecorded immune exposures were likely present. The donor tested CMV seronegative, placing the donor among the 350 or so seronegative members of the cohort. Every donor gave a peripheral blood sample, and the peripheral blood mononuclear cells from that sample were used for TCR beta sequencing. Genomic DNA was extracted from the blood cell samples with the Qiagen DNeasy Blood Extraction Kit. The method behind the library was the immunoSEQ multiplex PCR assay. For the multiplex PCR, a mixture combining 60 forward primers for TCR Vbeta segments and 13 reverse primers for TCR Jbeta segments was used. The CDR3 region of rearranged TCR beta genes was amplified from genomic DNA by a multiplex PCR assay. Amplified TCR beta libraries were sequenced as 87-base-pair reads on the Illumina HiSeq System. The paper's processing steps were these. A later analysis counted tens of millions of unique TCR beta chains across the 550 to 750 repertoires, and some 11 million of these chains were shared by at least two donors. Raw reads were error-corrected and collapsed into unique sequences by a nearest-neighbor algorithm in which closely related sequences were merged to remove PCR and sequencing errors. To assign V, D and J gene segments, CDR3 sequences were aligned to IMGT reference sequences. Each retained sequence needed at least a six-nucleotide match to both a V gene segment and a J gene segment. A rearrangement counted as productive if the CDR3 had no stop codons and remained in frame with V and J, and every other rearrangement counted as non-productive. CDR3 was defined by IMGT convention, running from the second conserved V-encoded cysteine to the conserved J-encoded phenylalanine. In an earlier analysis of roughly 580 of the donors, sequences lacking an unambiguous match to a single V gene segment were excluded. An earlier analysis of 587 of the donors classified V segments as functional when productive rearrangements were above 56.7% and as segregating when the standard deviation between donors was above 5%. A statistical classification framework was developed to diagnose cytomegalovirus status using the catalog of TCR beta chain sequences. A later analysis assigned V and J genes by comparing TCR nucleotide sequences with IMGT/GENE-DB human TR gene sequences. Using the TCRdist pipeline, a later analysis assigned CDR3 sequences along with most-parsimonious VDJ recombination scenarios. In a later analysis, every TCR beta chain was defined by the combination of its CDR3 amino acid sequence and its V-gene family, and reads without a unique V-gene family were dropped. As a way to deal with suspected cross-contamination and a sequencing artifact, a later analysis dropped 500 to 700 nucleotide sequences that were highly shared and had low generation probability. In a later analysis, a clonal expansion index was calculated for each public chain from normalized within-repertoire ranks of inferred template counts. In a later analysis, generation probabilities were computed using a VDJ recombination model fitted to out-of-frame rearrangements, and the results were checked against IGoR. A later analysis scored TCR-TCR, TCR-HLA and TCR-CMV co-occurrence with hypergeometric tests, applying a repertoire-size bias correction to TCR pairs. A later analysis estimated false discovery rates by permuting HLA or CMV assignments 20 times. In a later analysis, co-occurring TCRs were grouped using DBSCAN, and TCRdist sequence similarity was added for clustering within HLA-allele-positive subsets. Repertoires with fewer than 30,000 or more than 120,000 public chains, plus five repertoires with anomalous nucleotide sharing, were excluded from co-occurrence clustering. TCRdb carries this immuneACCESS record with in-frame sequences only. Its versions omit some clonotypes, under half of them owing to an unresolved V gene in the studies checked, with the rest unexplained. Clone size and V and J calls were adopted from that table, with D and trimming inferred from the DNA. For this sample there are approximately 150,000 clones; roughly 79% appear just once. The ten largest make up under 0.8% of the sample.

The clonotype comes from a male donor in good health and CMV-seronegative. Recombination linked TRBV5-1 to TRBJ1-5; D gene: possibly TRBD1, on 6 matching bases. What was sequenced was PBMCs. Read as DNA, the sequence is TGCGCCAGCAGCTTGACAGGGTCGAGCAATCAGCCCCAGCATTTT. Translated, it reads CASSLTGSSNQPQHF.